This T cell receptor (beta chain) was found in a study of T cells in Graves' hyperthyroidism and ophthalmopathy. Findings and caveats of the study: A model of 13 V-J pairs discriminated ophthalmopathy from stable hyperthyroidism. Blood also showed most of the thyroid clonotypes that were expanded above 0.001.

Amplified TCR beta CDR3 regions derived from RNA transcripts. The HTBI primer set served for first-round RT-PCR of the TCR CDR3. TCRdb reprocessed the multiplex PCR reads via MiXCR and lists one record per CDR3 protein. The sample lists over 700,000 distinct CDR3 sequences; more than 30% were seen once. Germline CDR1 LNHDA, CDR2 SQIVND (reference sequence). The J segment lost 4 bases and the V segment lost 5 bases, leaving 9 bases of the junction unmatched. The CDR3 is 15 residues long. This clonotype was seen ten or more times. What it binds is not known. The chain links TRBV19 to TRBJ1-2; TRBD1 aligns across 8 bases. The TCR was taken from a man between 18 and 35 years old with Graves' hyperthyroidism. The sample comprised blood. CDR3 loop: CASSFGQGPFYGYTF. In DNA, the CDR3 is TGTGCCAGTAGTTTTGGACAGGGACCGTTCTATGGCTACACCTTC.